These T cell receptor beta chains were read from a single sample in a study of beta chain features in type 1 diabetes. TCRdb keeps only in-frame clones here, not all; method: immunoSEQ multiplex PCR. The table includes under 450,000 clones, more than 13% detected once. The sequencing sample was made of naive CD4+ T cells from blood. These receptors were collected from a woman between 18 and 29 years old in good health. CDR3s include the opening cysteine and the closing phenylalanine or tryptophan. The order of the fields is clone size, J gene, V gene, D gene, CDR3 DNA, CDR3 protein. D genes are given only for firm matches. Size is omitted from some rows. Given values are once, few, many or a class for expanded clones.

size: few
J: TRBJ1-1
V: TRBV30
D: .
DNA: TGTGCCTGGAGTGGCCCGCCACTCACTGAAGCTTTCTTT
CDR3: CAWSGPPLTEAFF

size: few
J: TRBJ1-5
V: TRBV1
D: .
DNA: TGCACCAGCAGCCAAGAGGGACTTGACAGTTATCAGCCCCAGCATTTT
CDR3: CTSSQEGLDSYQPQHF

size: .
J: TRBJ1-1
V: TRBV29-1
D: .
DNA: TGCAGCGTAGTCCTTGGGGGGGGCACTGAAGCTTTCTTT
CDR3: CSVVLGGGTEAFF

size: few
J: TRBJ2-2
V: TRBV30
D: TRBD2
DNA: TGTGCCTGGAGTGGGGGACTAGCGGGAGATAGCCACACCGGGGAGCTGTTTTTT
CDR3: CAWSGGLAGDSHTGELFF

size: .
J: TRBJ2-1
V: TRBV18
D: .
DNA: TGTGCCAGCTTGGAACAGGGTTCCTACAATGAGCAGTTCTTC
CDR3: CASLEQGSYNEQFF

size: few
J: TRBJ2-1
V: TRBV30
D: .
DNA: TGTGCCTGGAGTGCACAGGTCTACAATGAGCAGTTCTTC
CDR3: CAWSAQVYNEQFF

size: .
J: TRBJ2-5
V: TRBV30
D: TRBD1
DNA: TGTGCCTGGAGTCCTGCCGGGACAGGGGCAGAGACCCAGTACTTC
CDR3: CAWSPAGTGAETQYF

size: few
J: TRBJ2-3
V: TRBV7-9
D: TRBD2
DNA: TGTGCCAGCAGCTTTGGGGGAGGGGCAGATACGCAGTATTTT
CDR3: CASSFGGGADTQYF

size: .
J: TRBJ1-1
V: TRBV6-5
D: TRBD1
DNA: TGTGCCAGCAGTTACTGGACAGGATCTCTGGGGACTGAAGCTTTCTTT
CDR3: CASSYWTGSLGTEAFF

size: few
J: TRBJ2-7
V: TRBV20-1
D: .
DNA: TGCAGTGCTACAGGGTTAGAGCAGTACTTC
CDR3: CSATGLEQYF

size: .
J: TRBJ2-4
V: TRBV5-4
D: TRBD1
DNA: TGTGCCAGCAGCACTGGGACAGGACTAGCCAAAAACATTCAGTACTTC
CDR3: CASSTGTGLAKNIQYF

size: few
J: TRBJ2-5
V: TRBV25-1
D: .
DNA: TGTGCCAGCAGTGCGGGACGGGCGGCAGGGGATGAGACCCAGTACTTC
CDR3: CASSAGRAAGDETQYF

size: .
J: TRBJ1-1
V: TRBV28
D: .
DNA: TGTGCCAGCAGCCTTCAGGGAACTGAAGCTTTCTTT
CDR3: CASSLQGTEAFF

size: .
J: TRBJ2-3
V: TRBV28
D: TRBD1
DNA: TGTGCCAGCAATGAGGGGGCTCGAGGAGCAGATACGCAGTATTTT
CDR3: CASNEGARGADTQYF

size: .
J: TRBJ2-5
V: TRBV28
D: .
DNA: TGTGCCAGCGGTACCGGGGGGCAACGAAGGGAGACCCAGTACTTC
CDR3: CASGTGGQRRETQYF

size: .
J: TRBJ2-2
V: TRBV5-1
D: .
DNA: TGCGCCAGCAGGGCAGGAGGGACCGGGGAGCTGTTTTTT
CDR3: CASRAGGTGELFF

size: .
J: TRBJ1-4
V: TRBV30
D: .
DNA: TGTGCCTGGAGGAGGAACGAAGAAAAACTGTTTTTT
CDR3: CAWRRNEEKLFF

size: .
J: TRBJ2-7
V: TRBV9
D: TRBD1
DNA: TGTGCCAGCAGCGTAGGCGGGACAGGGATCGCCTACGAGCAGTACTTC
CDR3: CASSVGGTGIAYEQYF

size: few
J: TRBJ1-1
V: TRBV2
D: .
DNA: TGTGCCACCTTGGGGAGGGTTCGCCGCACTGAAGCTTTCTTT
CDR3: CATLGRVRRTEAFF

size: few
J: TRBJ2-7
V: TRBV7-9
D: .
DNA: TGTGCCAGCAGCTTAGACCTGGCGGGGATCTTTGAGCAGTACTTC
CDR3: CASSLDLAGIFEQYF

size: few
J: TRBJ2-7
V: TRBV7-9
D: TRBD1
DNA: TGTGCCAGCAGCTTCTATGGGACAGACTACGAGCAGTACTTC
CDR3: CASSFYGTDYEQYF

size: few
J: TRBJ2-1
V: TRBV13
D: .
DNA: TGTGCCAGCAGCTTCTTACAGCGGTACAATGAGCAGTTCTTC
CDR3: CASSFLQRYNEQFF

size: .
J: TRBJ2-3
V: TRBV11-2
D: TRBD2
DNA: TGTGCCAGCAGCTCCCCCATGGGAGGGTACACAGATACGCAGTATTTT
CDR3: CASSSPMGGYTDTQYF

size: few
J: TRBJ2-2
V: TRBV5-6
D: .
DNA: TGTGCCAGCAGCTTGGGCCGACGGAGCACCGGGGAGCTGTTTTTT
CDR3: CASSLGRRSTGELFF

size: .
J: TRBJ1-1
V: TRBV29-1
D: .
DNA: TGCAGCGTTTCGGTCGGGACTGAAGCTTTCTTT
CDR3: CSVSVGTEAFF

size: few
J: TRBJ2-1
V: TRBV7-2
D: .
DNA: TGTGCCAGCAGCTTAGCGGGGACTTCCACAAACAATGAGCAGTTCTTC
CDR3: CASSLAGTSTNNEQFF

size: few
J: TRBJ2-5
V: TRBV29-1
D: .
DNA: TGCAGCGTTCCAGACTACCAAGAGACCCAGTACTTC
CDR3: CSVPDYQETQYF

size: .
J: TRBJ1-2
V: TRBV5-4
D: TRBD1
DNA: TGTGCCAGCAGCTTGAGAACGGTGGCAGGGGGCGCCTATGGCTACACCTTC
CDR3: CASSLRTVAGGAYGYTF

size: few
J: TRBJ2-4
V: TRBV29-1
D: TRBD1
DNA: TGCAGCGTTGAAGGGAACAGGGGCTCCCGCGGAAACATTCAGTACTTC
CDR3: CSVEGNRGSRGNIQYF

size: few
J: TRBJ2-2
V: TRBV11-2
D: TRBD2
DNA: TGTGCCAGCAGCCCCCCCGGGGTAGCGGGAGGGTCGGTCACCGGGGAGCTGTTTTTT
CDR3: CASSPPGVAGGSVTGELFF

size: .
J: TRBJ2-7
V: TRBV7-2
D: TRBD2
DNA: TGTGCCAGCAGCCAGCAGGTCGGGGGGTCCTACGAGCAGTACTTC
CDR3: CASSQQVGGSYEQYF